This T cell receptor (beta chain) was sequenced during a study of T cells in Graves' hyperthyroidism and ophthalmopathy. Diagnostic assessment was based on clinical symptoms, serum thyroxine and TRAb, thyroid ultrasound and orbital computed tomography. This clonotype has ten or more counts. V was cut by 2 bases and J by 8 bases, with 12 bases left in between. The germline gives CDR1 SGHTA, CDR2 FQGTGA. The CDR3 has 14 residues. What was amplified from RNA transcripts were TCR beta CDR3 regions. A first-round RT-PCR of the TCR CDR3 used the HTBI primer set. Via MiXCR, TCRdb re-called the multiplex PCR reads, giving one row per CDR3 protein. The sample carries some 490,000 distinct CDR3 sequences, roughly 15% recorded once.

The clonotype was recovered from a woman in her twenties or thirties with Graves' ophthalmopathy. V is TRBV7-3 and J is TRBJ1-4; perhaps TRBD1 as D (6 bases). The sample was blood. The CDR3 DNA follows: TGTGCCAGCAGCTTACGGGGGCTGGGGGAAAAACTGTTTTTT. This encodes CASSLRGLGEKLFF. Looking up the rest from reference TRBV7-3 and TRBJ1-4 gives the full variable domain: GAGVSQTPSNKVTEKGKYVELRCDPISGHTALYWYRQSLGQGPEFLIYFQGTGAADDSGLPNDRFFAVRPEGSVSTLKIQRTERGDSAVYLCASSLRGLGEKLFFGSGTQLSVL.